The sequence of this T cell receptor (beta chain) was determined in a study of blood T cell repertoires in COVID-19. Original methodology: Amplified reference gene primers provided the basis for estimating nucleated cell counts. Clones were sequenced by immunoSEQ multiplex PCR, and TCRdb holds only the in-frame ones, with some missing. D and trimming come from the DNA, and the V and J calls and clone size come from that table. The sample carries a few hundred thousand clones, 75% to 85% recorded once. Specimen: peripheral blood. The source of this sequence is a woman older than 75 with COVID-19, enrolled during active disease.

The CDR3 region has the DNA TGTGCCAGCAGCTTAGACTACAGGGCTGGCTACACCTTC. It translates to CASSLDYRAGYTF. This chain uses TRBV7-2 with TRBJ1-2; D possibly corresponds to TRBD1 (6 bases). The ends were cut back, 1 base at V and 7 bases at J, with 10 bases in the middle. The CDR3 is 13 residues long. Germline values: CDR1 SGHTA, CDR2 FQGNSA. Variable domain in full (rest from reference TRBV7-2 and TRBJ1-2): GAGVSQSPSNKVTEKGKDVELRCDPISGHTALYWYRQSLGQGLEFLIYFQGNSAPDKSGLPSDRFSAERTGGSVSTLTIQRTQQEDSAVYLCASSLDYRAGYTFGSGTRLTVV.